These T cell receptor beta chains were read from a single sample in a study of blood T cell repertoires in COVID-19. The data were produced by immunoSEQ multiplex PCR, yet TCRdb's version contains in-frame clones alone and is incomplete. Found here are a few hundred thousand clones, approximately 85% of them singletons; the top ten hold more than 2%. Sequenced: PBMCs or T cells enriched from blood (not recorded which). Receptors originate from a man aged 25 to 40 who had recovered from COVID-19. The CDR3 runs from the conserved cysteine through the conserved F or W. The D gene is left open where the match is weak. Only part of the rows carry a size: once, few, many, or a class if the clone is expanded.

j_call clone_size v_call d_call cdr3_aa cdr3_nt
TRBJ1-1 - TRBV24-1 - CATSDLANRAFF TGTGCCACCAGTGATTTAGCGAACAGGGCTTTCTTT
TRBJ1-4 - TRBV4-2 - CASSQEVRGREEKLFF TGTGCCAGCAGCCAAGAGGTGAGGGGACGGGAGGAAAAACTGTTTTTT
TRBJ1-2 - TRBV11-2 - CASSLEGQGIGYTF TGTGCCAGCAGCTTAGAGGGCCAGGGGATTGGCTACACCTTC
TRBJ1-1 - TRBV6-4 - CASSDSPGQNTEAFF TGTGCCAGCAGTGACTCGCCAGGACAGAACACTGAAGCTTTCTTT
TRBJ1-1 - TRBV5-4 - CASSLEGSRVNTEAFF TGTGCCAGCAGCTTGGAAGGCTCGAGGGTCAACACTGAAGCTTTCTTT
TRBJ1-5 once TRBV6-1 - CASSEGRAGNQPQHF TGTGCCAGCAGTGAAGGGCGGGCCGGGAATCAGCCCCAGCATTTT
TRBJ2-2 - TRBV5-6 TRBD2 CASSRLAGSLTNTGELFF TGTGCCAGCAGCCGACTAGCGGGGTCTTTAACGAACACCGGGGAGCTGTTTTTT
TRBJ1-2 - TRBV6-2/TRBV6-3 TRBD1 CASSYSIGTGDGYTF TGTGCCAGCAGTTACTCGATCGGGACAGGGGACGGCTACACCTTC
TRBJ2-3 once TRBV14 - CASSLAGLADTQYF TGTGCCAGCAGCCTCGCAGGTTTAGCAGATACGCAGTATTTT
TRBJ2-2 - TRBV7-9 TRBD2 CASSWTSGGPFTGELFF TGTGCCAGCAGCTGGACTAGCGGGGGGCCCTTCACCGGGGAGCTGTTTTTT
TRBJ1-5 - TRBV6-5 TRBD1 CASRPWTGGSQPQHF TGTGCCAGCAGACCGTGGACAGGGGGTAGTCAGCCCCAGCATTTT
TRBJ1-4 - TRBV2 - CASSESPFGDEKLFF TGTGCCAGCAGTGAGAGTCCTTTCGGGGATGAAAAACTGTTTTTT
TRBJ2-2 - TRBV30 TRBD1 CAWSWTGRVGELFF TGTGCCTGGAGTTGGACAGGGCGGGTCGGGGAGCTGTTTTTT
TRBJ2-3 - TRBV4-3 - CASSQTPGGGVGDTQYF TGCGCCAGCAGCCAAACCCCCGGAGGCGGGGTAGGCGATACGCAGTATTTT
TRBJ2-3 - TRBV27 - CASSLTGSTDTQYF TGTGCCAGCAGTTTAACAGGGAGCACAGATACGCAGTATTTT
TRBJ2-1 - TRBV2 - CASRAGVYNEQFF TGTGCCAGCAGAGCCGGGGTCTACAATGAGCAGTTCTTC
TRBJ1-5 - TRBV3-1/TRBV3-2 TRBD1 CASSPGSSGQGISQPQHF TGTGCCAGCAGCCCTGGTTCCTCGGGACAGGGTATCAGTCAGCCCCAGCATTTT
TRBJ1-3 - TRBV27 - CASRPGMGNTIYF TGTGCCAGCCGTCCGGGTATGGGAAACACCATATATTTT
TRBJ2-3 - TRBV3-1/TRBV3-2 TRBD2 CATGLAGGTDTQYF TGTGCCACCGGACTAGCGGGGGGAACAGATACGCAGTATTTT
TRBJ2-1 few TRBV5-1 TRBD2 CASSLTSGSYNEQFF TGCGCCAGCAGCCTAACTAGCGGCTCCTACAATGAGCAGTTCTTC
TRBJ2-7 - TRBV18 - CASSPTWTEDEQYF TGTGCCAGCTCGCCTACATGGACAGAAGACGAGCAGTACTTC
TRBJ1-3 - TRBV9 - CASSVDSSGNTIYF TGTGCCAGCAGCGTAGACAGCTCTGGAAACACCATATATTTT
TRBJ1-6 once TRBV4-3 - CASSRLGGSPLHF TGCGCCAGCAGCAGGTTGGGGGGATCACCCCTCCACTTT
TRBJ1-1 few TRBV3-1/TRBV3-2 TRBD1 CASSPSGQGWTEAFF TGTGCCAGCAGCCCGTCGGGACAGGGATGGACTGAAGCTTTCTTT
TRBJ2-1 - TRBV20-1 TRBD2 CSASDVSGDVMWQFF TGCAGTGCGAGTGATGTGAGCGGGGACGTCATGTGGCAGTTCTTC
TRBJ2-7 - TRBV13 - CASSLSGGTNYEQYF TGTGCCAGCAGCCTTTCTGGAGGGACCAATTACGAGCAGTACTTC
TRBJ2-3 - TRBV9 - CASSTQGNTQYF TGTGCCAGCAGCACCCAGGGGAATACGCAGTATTTT
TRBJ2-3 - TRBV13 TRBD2 CASSLGRLAGVSSTDTQYF TGTGCCAGCAGCTTAGGACGGCTAGCGGGGGTTTCTAGCACAGATACGCAGTATTTT
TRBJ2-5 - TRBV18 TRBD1 CASSPGWTGGKETQYF TGTGCCAGCTCTCCCGGGTGGACAGGGGGAAAAGAGACCCAGTACTTC